The 25 T cell receptor beta chains below all came from one sample that was sequenced in a study of T cells in Graves' hyperthyroidism and ophthalmopathy. Regions amplified from RNA transcripts were the TCR beta CDR3 regions. HTBI primers drove first-round RT-PCR of the TCR CDR3. Each CDR3 protein gets one entry after TCRdb re-called the multiplex PCR reads with MiXCR. The table includes about 600,000 distinct CDR3 sequences, approximately 15% detected once. The sample taken for sequencing was blood. These receptors were taken from a middle-aged woman with Graves' ophthalmopathy.

V and J are TRBV20-1 and TRBJ2-7, with 9 bases fitting TRBD2. V shed 3 bases and J 4 bases; nucleotides not matched to a gene: 1. The CDR3 runs 12 residues. The germline CDR1 and CDR2 sequences are DFQATT and SNEGSKA (reference sequence). The CDR3 loop reads CSASAGGYEQYF. The CDR3 coding sequence is TGCAGTGCTAGTGCGGGAGGGTACGAGCAGTACTTC.

The genes are TRBV2 and TRBJ2-1; the match to TRBD2 covers 9 bases. The CDR3 runs 15 residues. The germline V gene encodes CDR1 SNHLY and CDR2 FYNNEI. V lost 0 bases and J lost 6; bases outside the gene matches: 3. CDR3 sequence (DNA): TGTGCCAGCAGTGAAGCGAGTAGCGGGAGCAATGAGCAGTTCTTC. It yields the protein CASSEASSGSNEQFF. Drawing the rest from reference TRBV2 and TRBJ2-1, the complete variable domain is EPEVTQTPSHQVTQMGQEVILRCVPISNHLYFYWYRQILGQKVEFLVSFYNNEISEKSEIFDDQFSVERPDGSNFTLKIRSTKLEDSAMYFCASSEASSGSNEQFFGPGTRLTVL.

At least ten counts were recorded for this clonotype. The rearrangement links TRBV28 to TRBJ2-7; perhaps TRBD1 as D (6 bases). From germline, CDR1 is MDHEN and CDR2 SYDVKM. The CDR3 length is 17 residues. V dropped 6 bases and J dropped 1 base, with 22 bases sitting between them. The CDR3 sequence is CASSPPAGARLSYEQYF. The CDR3 nucleotides read TGTGCCAGCAGCCCCCCCGCAGGGGCTAGATTATCCTACGAGCAGTACTTC.

This clonotype was seen at least ten times. V and J are TRBV5-1 and TRBJ1-1, with a possible D match to TRBD1 (5 bases). V was shortened by 4 bases and J by 3 bases, with 10 bases between the two germline ends. CDR1 is SGHRS and CDR2 is YFSETQ in the germline V gene. The length of the CDR3 is 13 residues. CDR3 residues: CASSGDGHTEAFF. DNA for the CDR3: TGCGCCAGCAGCGGGGACGGGCACACTGAAGCTTTCTTT.

This clonotype was recorded a few times. The chain combines TRBV20-1 with TRBJ1-1; D remains unclear. V was trimmed by 3 bases and J by 0 bases, leaving 8 bases between them. CDR3 length: 13 residues. Germline CDR1 and CDR2: DFQATT and SNEGSKA (reference sequence). Here the CDR3 reads CSARFGLNTEAFF. The CDR3 DNA is TGCAGTGCTAGGTTTGGCCTGAACACTGAAGCTTTCTTT.

This clonotype was recorded many times. The chain employs TRBV11-2 and TRBJ2-1; 10 bases map to TRBD2. J lost 4 bases, V lost 5 bases, and 5 bases had no gene match. The CDR3 loop spans 15 amino acids. Germline CDR1 SGHAT, CDR2 FQNNGV. CDR3 amino acids: CASSDLLAGYNEQFF. For the CDR3, the DNA is TGTGCCAGCAGCGACCTACTAGCGGGGTACAATGAGCAGTTCTTC.

This clonotype was picked up many times. The gene calls are TRBV6-2 or TRBV6-3 and TRBJ1-1; D is uncertain. The CDR3 spans 13 residues. V lost 2 bases and J lost 0, with 4 bases in between. Looked up from germline, CDR1 is MNHEY and CDR2 is SVGEGT. The CDR3 here is CASSYNLNTEAFF. CDR3 DNA sequence: TGTGCCAGCAGTTACAACTTGAACACTGAAGCTTTCTTT.

This clonotype was observed many times. CDR3 sequence reads: CSAPGWTSGKNIQYF. For the CDR3, the DNA is TGCAGTGCCCCTGGGTGGACAAGCGGCAAAAACATTCAGTACTTC. This chain connects TRBV20-1 to TRBJ2-4; D assignment may be TRBD1 or TRBD2 (5 bases each). Germline CDR1 DFQATT, CDR2 SNEGSKA (reference sequence). V was trimmed by 6 bases and J by 3 bases, leaving 18 bases between them. CDR3 size: 15 residues.

The V call is TRBV30, the J call TRBJ2-2, with TRBD2 identical over 14 bases. This CDR3 contains 18 residues. Trimming at V came to 5 bases and at J to 5 bases, leaving 13 bases not matched to a gene. From germline, CDR1 is GTSNPN and CDR2 SVGIG (reference sequence). CDR3 DNA: TGTGCCTGGGACCAGACTAGCGGGGGGGCCATTCTTACCGGGGAGCTGTTTTTT. Its protein product is CAWDQTSGGAILTGELFF. Filled out from reference TRBV30 and TRBJ2-2, the complete variable domain reads SQTIHQWPATLVQPVGSPLSLECTVEGTSNPNLYWYRQAAGRGLQLLFYSVGIGQISSEVPQNLSASRPQDRQFILSSKKLLLSDSGFYLCAWDQTSGGAILTGELFFGEGSRLTVL.

The rearrangement links TRBV28 to TRBJ2-3; 7 nucleotides align to TRBD2. Germline V gene data show CDR1 as MDHEN and CDR2 as SYDVKM. The V gene end was trimmed by 6 bases and the J gene end by 4 bases; junction bases not matched to a gene: 7. This CDR3 contains 14 residues. CDR3 in amino acids: CASSRPGLADTQYF. The CDR3 DNA reads as TGTGCCAGCAGCCGCCCCGGACTAGCAGATACGCAGTATTTT.

This sequence joins TRBV2 and TRBJ1-1, with D hard to call. The ends were cut back, 5 bases at V and 1 base at J, with 8 bases in the middle. The germline V gene encodes CDR1 SNHLY and CDR2 FYNNEI. The CDR3 contains 13 residues. The CDR3: CASSRSQNTEAFF. DNA of the CDR3: TGTGCCAGCAGTCGCAGTCAGAACACTGAAGCTTTCTTT.

In its sample, this clonotype was seen many times. This chain connects TRBV2 to TRBJ2-3; no clear D. This CDR3 has 14 amino acids. In germline, CDR1 is SNHLY, CDR2 FYNNEI. V gave up 0 bases and J gave up 4 bases, with 8 bases separating them. The DNA for the CDR3 is TGTGCCAGCAGTGAAGCTCGGACCTCAGATACGCAGTATTTT. This codes for CASSEARTSDTQYF.

This clonotype was detected once. This chain connects TRBV7-3 to TRBJ2-1; D is ambiguous. Per germline, CDR1 SGHTA and CDR2 FQGTGA. This CDR3 has 13 residues. V shed 5 bases and J shed 3 bases, with 8 bases lying between them. The CDR3 DNA reads as TGTGCCAGCAGCAGACCGGGCTACAATGAGCAGTTCTTC. Translating it yields CASSRPGYNEQFF.

In this sample, this clonotype turned up many times. The V and J genes are TRBV20-1 and TRBJ2-3, with 10 bases lining up with TRBD2. The CDR3 loop spans 15 amino acids. The germline CDR1 and CDR2 sequences are DFQATT and SNEGSKA (reference sequence). The J segment lost 2 bases and the V segment lost 5 bases, leaving 7 bases of the junction unmatched. The CDR3 protein is CSARGLAAYTDTQYF. For the CDR3, the DNA is TGCAGTGCTCGCGGACTAGCGGCTTACACAGATACGCAGTATTTT.

Turning to this clonotype: A much larger clone lies one base from this, so it may be a read error. The V call is TRBV2, the J call TRBJ1-6; TRBD1 aligns across 7 bases. Per germline, CDR1 SNHLY and CDR2 FYNNEI. The CDR3 has 16 amino acids. J lost 5 bases, V lost 8 bases, and 12 bases had no gene match. CDR3 sequence reads: CASGSEGQLNNSPLHF. The CDR3 nucleotides are TGTGCCAGCGGTTCCGAGGGACAGCTTAATAATTCACCCCTCCACTTT.

The CDR3 nucleotides read TGTGCCACCTCCCCGTGGAACACCGGGGAGCTGTTTTTT. Translating gives CATSPWNTGELFF. This chain connects TRBV27 to TRBJ2-2; no definite D call. The CDR3 is made up of 13 amino acids. The V end was cut by 10 bases, the J end by 1 base, with 10 bases between. The V gene's germline CDR1 is MNHEY and CDR2 SMNVEV (reference sequence).

The chain carries TRBV6-1 and TRBJ2-5, with D tentatively TRBD1 or TRBD2 (7 bases each). CDR1 MNHNS and CDR2 SASEGT come from the germline V gene. V shed 8 bases and J shed 4 bases, with 20 bases lying between them. The CDR3 is 15 residues long. The CDR3 loop reads CASVSRGGGLETQYF. The CDR3 DNA is TGTGCCAGCGTCTCGAGGGGAGGGGGCTTAGAGACCCAGTACTTC.

This clonotype was counted at least ten times. The DNA of the CDR3 is TGTGCCAGCAGCTTATTCGGGGATCAGCCCCAGCATTTT. It translates to CASSLFGDQPQHF. This chain uses TRBV5-5 with TRBJ1-5; D gene ambiguous. From germline, CDR1 is SGHKS and CDR2 YYEKEE (reference sequence). V lost 2 bases and J 5 bases, leaving 8 bases between the germline ends. CDR3 size: 13 residues.

Only a few counts were recorded for this clonotype. The rearrangement joins TRBV6-1 to TRBJ2-1, with 7 nucleotides matching TRBD2. V trimming: 7 bases; J trimming: 5 bases; junction bases outside the gene matches: 11. There are 15 residues in the CDR3. The germline CDR1 and CDR2 sequences are MNHNS and SASEGT. Here the CDR3 reads CASNKISGANNEQFF. The CDR3 DNA reads TGTGCCAGCAATAAAATAAGCGGGGCAAACAATGAGCAGTTCTTC.

This clonotype was seen repeatedly, ten times or more. This sequence joins TRBV5-1 and TRBJ2-1; 9 nucleotides agree with TRBD2. The CDR3 runs 15 residues. The trim removed 5 bases at V and 1 base at J, leaving 4 bases unmatched. Germline V gives CDR1 SGHRS, CDR2 YFSETQ. The CDR3 DNA reads TGCGCCAGCAGGGCTAGCGGGGATTCCTACAATGAGCAGTTCTTC. This encodes CASRASGDSYNEQFF.

This clonotype was recorded many times. The V call is TRBV18, the J call TRBJ1-1, with D possibly matching TRBD1 (5 bases). The CDR3 covers 15 residues. Deletions cut 3 bases from V and 1 base from J, with 12 bases between. Germline V gives CDR1 KGHSH, CDR2 LQKENI. The CDR3 loop reads CASSPGGKKNTEAFF. In DNA form, the CDR3 reads TGTGCCAGCTCACCTGGGGGTAAAAAGAACACTGAAGCTTTCTTT.

This clonotype was seen a handful of times. The chain joins TRBV28 to TRBJ1-4; perhaps TRBD1 as D (5 bases). There are 13 residues in the CDR3. Per germline, CDR1 MDHEN and CDR2 SYDVKM. V gave up 6 bases and J gave up 8 bases, with 13 bases separating them. The CDR3 nucleotides are TGTGCCAGCAGCTGGGGGGGTCACGAAAAACTGTTTTTT. Translating it yields CASSWGGHEKLFF.

This clonotype was recorded at least ten times. An end of the junction differs from the germline gene, which may be a read error. The genes are TRBV7-7 and TRBJ2-3; D not resolved. The CDR3 has 13 residues. The germline V gene encodes CDR1 SSHAT and CDR2 FNYEAQ (reference sequence). The DNA of the CDR3 is TGTGCTAGCAGCTTAGCCGAATCAGATACGCAGTATTTT. Translated, it gives CASSLAESDTQYF.

This clonotype came up a few times. The gene calls are TRBV6-1 and TRBJ1-1; D call uncertain. This CDR3 region has 14 residues. Deletions cut 11 bases from V and 3 bases from J, with 19 bases between. In germline, CDR1 is MNHNS, CDR2 SASEGT. The CDR3 region has the DNA TGTGCCGTTAAACGGGTGGCTTTCGACACTGAAGCTTTCTTT. It is translated as CAVKRVAFDTEAFF.

This clonotype appeared many times. The gene calls are TRBV2 and TRBJ2-5, with 7 bases fitting TRBD1. V was clipped by 6 bases and J by 2 bases; unmatched bases: 6. In germline, CDR1 is SNHLY, CDR2 FYNNEI. The CDR3 is 14 amino acids. CDR3 DNA sequence: TGTGCCAGCAGGCCCGGGACAGAACAAGAGACCCAGTACTTC. Its protein is CASRPGTEQETQYF.